One T cell receptor beta chain is described in this entry. Its antigen is undetermined. This record comes from a study of T cells after yellow fever vaccination. Points from the study as a whole: Subsequent booster samples again held most clones from primary vaccination (nearly 98% CD4, 85% to 90% CD8). Few clonotypes appeared in both CD4 and CD8 compartments.

Generation of TCR cDNA used 5'RACE template switching (which added a universal primer site and UMIs). MiXCR was run by TCRdb on the 5' RACE reads, yielding one entry per CDR3 protein. The sample has 360,000 or so distinct CDR3 sequences; about 9.9% are singletons. The CDR3 covers 16 residues. The V gene lost 6 bases and the J gene lost 2 bases, with 19 bases spanning the gap. Germline-derived CDR1 and CDR2 are MDHEN and SYDVKM. The sequences come from PBMCs, collected on the day of the first yellow fever vaccination. The chain couples TRBV28 to TRBJ2-5; perhaps TRBD1 as D (6 bases). The origin of this receptor is a man younger than 30 who received the YFV17D yellow fever vaccine. CDR3 nucleotide sequence: TGTGCCAGCAGCTTAACCCCAGCAGGGACACAAGAGACCCAGTACTTC. Translating gives CASSLTPAGTQETQYF.